These 27 T cell receptor beta chains came from one sample sequenced in a study of T cell responses to AZD1222 COVID-19 vaccine. Here immunoSEQ multiplex PCR was the method, and the copy in TCRdb shows in-frame clones only, minus some. The table shows 150,000 to 170,000 clones, with around 89% occurring only once. Sequenced material: peripheral blood, taken on day 0 of AZD1222 vaccination. Source of these receptors: an adult in good health.

V is TRBV19 and J is TRBJ1-5; D gene unclear. The ends were cut back, 3 bases at V and 0 bases at J, with 9 bases in the middle. Germline CDR1 and CDR2: LNHDA and SQIVND (reference sequence). The CDR3 covers 15 residues. The CDR3 DNA reads TGTGCCAGTAGTATTTCGCCCTATAGCAATCAGCCCCAGCATTTT. It codes for CASSISPYSNQPQHF.

V usage is TRBV14 and J usage is TRBJ1-6; possibly TRBD1 for D (5 bases). Trimming pared 4 bases from V and 1 base from J, leaving 26 bases between. The length of the CDR3 is 21 residues. Looked up from germline, CDR1 is SGHDN and CDR2 is FVKESK. CDR3 in DNA: TGTGCCAGCAGCCGTCTTCCCCAGGAGGAAGATTGGGGGTCCTATAATTCACCCCTCCACTTT. Translating it yields CASSRLPQEEDWGSYNSPLHF.

The chain is built from TRBV3-1 (or the pseudogene TRBV3-2) and TRBJ2-2; D gene ambiguous. Trimming removed 1 base from V and 0 bases from J, with 6 bases in between. From germline, CDR1 is LGHDT and CDR2 YNNKEL (reference sequence). CDR3 length equals 15 residues. CDR3 sequence: CASSQAGSNTGELFF. In DNA form, the CDR3 reads TGTGCCAGCAGCCAAGCAGGCTCGAACACCGGGGAGCTGTTTTTT.

V usage is TRBV3-1 (or the pseudogene TRBV3-2) and J usage is TRBJ2-7, with D uncertain. The germline gives CDR1 LGHDT, CDR2 YNNKEL (reference sequence). CDR3 length: 21 residues. The V end lost 4 bases, the J end lost 0 bases, and 31 bases lay between the germline ends. For the CDR3, the DNA is TGTGCCAGCAGCCCGATGCCAGAAAACCGAGCTCCTAAAGTGAGCTCCTACGAGCAGTACTTC. It is translated as CASSPMPENRAPKVSSYEQYF.

The V gene is TRBV6-5, the J gene TRBJ1-1; TRBD1 agrees at 10 bases. V was clipped by 3 bases and J by 5 bases; unmatched bases: 6. The CDR3 has 15 residues. Germline-derived CDR1 and CDR2 are MNHEY and SVGAGI. The CDR3 DNA follows: TGTGCCAGCAGTTATGGGACAGGGGTTTGGACTGAAGCTTTCTTT. Residues: CASSYGTGVWTEAFF.

V usage is TRBV2 and J usage is TRBJ2-2; D ambiguous. CDR3 length: 15 amino acids. Germline V lookup: CDR1 SNHLY, CDR2 FYNNEI. V lost 4 bases, J lost 0 bases, and 9 bases lay in between. The CDR3 region is CASSVLSTNTGELFF. In DNA, the CDR3 is TGTGCCAGCAGTGTCCTGTCAACGAACACCGGGGAGCTGTTTTTT.

The chain carries TRBV2 and TRBJ1-1; D is perhaps TRBD1 (6 bases). V lost 7 bases to trimming and J lost 1 base, with 16 bases between them. Germline CDR1 and CDR2: SNHLY and FYNNEI. There are 15 residues in the CDR3. The CDR3 is CASTNRALRNTEAFF. CDR3 DNA: TGTGCCAGCACGAACAGGGCCTTGCGGAACACTGAAGCTTTCTTT.

Only one count was recorded for this clone. The rearrangement links TRBV29-1 to TRBJ2-7, with D perhaps being TRBD1 or TRBD2 (5 bases each). Germline V gene lookup returns CDR1 SQVTM and CDR2 ANQGSEA. Trimming removed 6 bases at V and 0 bases at J, with 15 bases between. There are 14 residues in the CDR3. The CDR3 loop is CSVLTGTASYEQYF. CDR3 nucleotide sequence: TGCAGCGTCCTGACCGGGACGGCCTCCTACGAGCAGTACTTC.

The J gene is TRBJ2-3, the V gene TRBV12-3 or TRBV12-4; TRBD1 might be the D (6 bases). This CDR3 is 11 amino acids long. With 6 bases removed from V and 15 bases from J, the gap between germline ends came to 16 bases. Here the CDR3 reads CASRGPGHKYF. In nucleotides, the CDR3 is TGTGCCAGCAGGGGACCGGGACACAAATATTTT.

The J gene is TRBJ1-3, the V gene TRBV6-5, with D unresolved. The CDR3 runs to 16 residues. With 0 bases removed from V and 0 bases from J, the gap between germline ends came to 9 bases. Germline V lookup: CDR1 MNHEY, CDR2 SVGAGI. Here the CDR3 DNA reads TGTGCCAGCAGTTACTCCCCCCTAAGCTCTGGAAACACCATATATTTT. Its translation is CASSYSPLSSGNTIYF.

The chain combines TRBV6-5 with TRBJ1-2; no reliable D call. CDR3 size: 15 residues. V was clipped by 4 bases and J by 2 bases, with 14 bases between them. Germline V lookup: CDR1 MNHEY, CDR2 SVGAGI. The CDR3 bases are TGTGCCAGCAGTTCGCCGTTCCTACAGAACTATGGCTACACCTTC. It specifies CASSSPFLQNYGYTF.

This sequence joins TRBV10-2 and TRBJ1-1; D is ambiguous. V was cut by 5 bases and J by 1 base, with 8 bases left in between. The CDR3 covers 13 residues. Germline V gene lookup returns CDR1 WSHSY and CDR2 SAAADI. The CDR3 is CASSPRQNTEAFF. In nucleotides, the CDR3 is TGCGCCAGCAGTCCCCGACAGAACACTGAAGCTTTCTTT.

V usage is TRBV19 and J usage is TRBJ1-6; 7 bases map to TRBD1. The CDR3 runs 14 residues. CDR1 is LNHDA and CDR2 is SQIVND in the germline V gene (reference sequence). Losses at the gene ends were 6 bases for V and 7 bases for J; bases not matched to a gene: 6. CDR3 sequence reads: CASRQPGQNSPLHF. The DNA for the CDR3 is TGTGCCAGTAGGCAACCGGGACAGAATTCACCCCTCCACTTT.

The genes are TRBV3-1 (or the pseudogene TRBV3-2) and TRBJ1-6; 9 bases are shared with TRBD1. V shed 4 bases and J 6 bases; nucleotides not matched to a gene: 4. Germline values: CDR1 LGHDT, CDR2 YNNKEL (reference sequence). This CDR3 has 15 residues. The CDR3 nucleotides are TGTGCCAGCAGCCCCGCGGGACAGGGTAATTCACCCCTCCACTTT. Translated: CASSPAGQGNSPLHF.

J is TRBJ2-3 and V is TRBV6-5; D may correspond to TRBD1 or TRBD2 (5 bases each). The germline V gene has CDR1 MNHEY and CDR2 SVGAGI. Between the trimmed V and J ends, which lost 6 bases and 1 base, there was a span of 5 bases. The CDR3 loop spans 12 amino acids. CDR3 sequence: CASRGGTDTQYF. CDR3 DNA sequence: TGTGCCAGCAGGGGGGGCACAGATACGCAGTATTTT.

CDR3 region: CAISSGTGVEKLFF. The CDR3 DNA sequence: TGTGCCATCAGTTCCGGGACAGGGGTTGAAAAACTGTTTTTT. The chain employs TRBV10-3 and TRBJ1-4; TRBD1 aligns across 10 bases. The CDR3 totals 14 residues. Germline V gene lookup returns CDR1 ENHRY and CDR2 SYGVKD. V was pared by 5 bases and J by 7 bases, with 4 bases of the junction left unmatched.

This clone has only one observation. This chain links TRBV25-1 with TRBJ1-2; D is perhaps TRBD1 (5 bases). Germline V gene data show CDR1 as MGHDK and CDR2 as SYGVNS. The CDR3 consists of 12 residues. V was cut by 0 bases and J by 7 bases, with 6 bases left in between. This CDR3 is CASSEYQGGYTF. CDR3 coding DNA: TGTGCCAGCAGTGAATATCAGGGTGGCTACACCTTC.

The chain is built from TRBV15 and TRBJ2-3, with D unclear. The CDR3 length is 13 residues. Looked up from germline, CDR1 is LNHNV and CDR2 is YYDKDF (reference sequence). V lost 2 bases and J 4 bases, leaving 7 bases between the germline ends. CDR3 residues: CATSRLPPDTQYF. CDR3 nucleotides: TGTGCCACCAGCAGACTCCCACCAGATACGCAGTATTTT.

The V and J genes are TRBV28 and TRBJ1-2; D is perhaps TRBD1 (6 bases). V lost 5 bases and J lost 8, with 12 bases in between. In germline, CDR1 is MDHEN, CDR2 SYDVKM. The length of the CDR3 is 12 residues. CDR3 nucleotide sequence: TGTGCCAGCAGTGTTTACAGGGAAGGCTACACCTTC. It is translated as CASSVYREGYTF.

As concerns this clone: The junction differs from germline at one of its ends, possibly a read error. The genes are TRBV29-1 and TRBJ1-1; TRBD1 might be the D (5 bases). Germline CDR1 SQVTM, CDR2 ANQGSEA. The CDR3 contains 12 residues. The chain's CDR3 is CTAGHRNTEAFF. CDR3 bases: TGTACGGCGGGGCATCGGAACACTGAAGCTTTCTTT.

The chain carries TRBV4-3 and TRBJ1-3; 7 bases agree with TRBD1. Germline CDR1 is LGHNA and CDR2 is YSLEER. Germline trimming cut 1 base from V and 0 bases from J; bases unmatched to any gene: 3. This CDR3 is built from 16 residues. The DNA of the CDR3 is TGCGCCAGCAGCCAAGCCTGGGACAGCTCTGGAAACACCATATATTTT. It codes for CASSQAWDSSGNTIYF.

The CDR3 protein is CASRAGPGSGYTF. Here the CDR3 DNA reads TGTGCCAGCAGGGCGGGGCCGGGGAGTGGCTACACCTTC. V is TRBV6-5 and J is TRBJ1-2; perhaps TRBD1 as D (5 bases). V lost 6 bases to trimming and J lost 7 bases, with 15 bases between them. The CDR3 has 13 residues. Germline CDR1 MNHEY, CDR2 SVGAGI.

The V call is TRBV10-1, the J call TRBJ2-1; no reliable D call. Trimming cost V 2 bases and J 4 bases, with 3 bases left between them. Germline V gene lookup returns CDR1 WNHNN and CDR2 SYGVQD (reference sequence). The CDR3 sequence is 12 residues long. The CDR3 protein is CASSEGYNEQFF. CDR3 sequence (DNA): TGCGCCAGCAGTGAGGGGTACAATGAGCAGTTCTTC.

With regard to this clone: The conserved phenylalanine or tryptophan is not found at the CDR3 terminus, so this likely reflects a read error. The limits of the CDR3 on the DNA are not certain, so only TCRdb's listed CDR3 is given. The V gene is TRBV9, the J gene TRBJ1-2; the D call of TRBD1 is as the table states it, not checked on the DNA. The CDR3 length equals 11 residues, ends included. Germline V gene sequence: CDR1 SGDLS, CDR2 YYNGEE. CDR3 in amino acids: CASSVSPDRGP.

The V call is TRBV7-2, the J call TRBJ2-2, with D uncertain. CDR3 size: 15 residues. In germline, CDR1 is SGHTA, CDR2 FQGNSA. Trimming removed 3 bases at V and 4 bases at J, with 12 bases between. The CDR3 DNA follows: TGTGCCAGCAGCTTGGAGATAGCCCTCACCGGGGAGCTGTTTTTT. It specifies CASSLEIALTGELFF.

A single count supports this clone. This chain connects TRBV19 to TRBJ1-5; the match to TRBD1 covers 10 bases. The germline V gene has CDR1 LNHDA and CDR2 SQIVND (reference sequence). The CDR3 is 15 amino acids. After removal of 4 bases from V and 1 base from J, the junction contained 1 base not matched to a gene. The CDR3 here is CASSTDRGSNQPQHF. CDR3 nucleotide sequence: TGTGCCAGTAGTACGGACAGGGGGAGCAATCAGCCCCAGCATTTT.

V usage is TRBV7-2 and J usage is TRBJ2-5; 11 nucleotides match TRBD1. Looked up from germline, CDR1 is SGHTA and CDR2 is FQGNSA. The V gene end was trimmed by 4 bases and the J gene end by 4 bases; junction bases not matched to a gene: 5. The CDR3 length is 15 residues. The CDR3 DNA reads TGTGCCAGCAGCTCTGGACAGGGGGCGCGAGAGACCCAGTACTTC. Protein sequence: CASSSGQGARETQYF.